Following are 32 T cell receptor beta chains from one sample sequenced in a study of T cells after yellow fever vaccination. TCRdb independently ran MiXCR on the 5' RACE reads; one entry per CDR3 protein. The table records about 360,000 distinct CDR3 sequences, approximately 6% of them present only once. The sequencing here drew on PBMCs, taken 5 days after the yellow fever booster vaccination. Receptor source: a man aged 25 to 45 who received the YFV17D yellow fever vaccine.

This clonotype has only a few counts. V and J are TRBV3-1 and TRBJ2-1; D is unclear. Trimming took 5 bases from V and 7 from J, leaving 9 bases between them. The germline V gene has CDR1 LGHDT and CDR2 YNNKEL (reference sequence). This CDR3 is 12 amino acids long. This CDR3 reads CASSFSWNEQFF. For the CDR3, the DNA is TGTGCCAGCAGCTTCAGCTGGAATGAGCAGTTCTTC.

This clonotype was found a few times. The chain uses TRBV12-5 and TRBJ2-7; D possibly corresponds to TRBD1 (5 bases). The CDR3 loop spans 12 amino acids. The V and J ends lost 3 bases and 6 bases respectively, with 9 bases between them. Looked up from germline, CDR1 is LGHNT and CDR2 is FRNRAP. CDR3 sequence reads: CASGFNRLEQYF. CDR3 nucleotide sequence: TGTGCTAGTGGTTTCAACAGGCTCGAGCAGTACTTC.

The V and J genes are TRBV12-3 or TRBV12-4 and TRBJ2-1, with 8 bases fitting TRBD2. V was clipped by 2 bases and J by 12 bases; unmatched bases: 18. The CDR3 length is 17 residues. The CDR3, as DNA: TGTGCCAGCAGTTTACTCGGGACTAGATCCTCTGGTGTTCGGCAGTTCTTC. Amino acids: CASSLLGTRSSGVRQFF.

This clonotype was seen repeatedly, ten times or more. V usage is TRBV29-1 and J usage is TRBJ2-5; maybe TRBD2 (5 bases). The CDR3 covers 12 residues. The V gene lost 4 bases and the J gene lost 1 base, with 7 bases spanning the gap. Germline assignment: CDR1 SQVTM and CDR2 ANQGSEA. The CDR3 sequence is CSVVGLQETQYF. In nucleotides, the CDR3 is TGCAGCGTTGTAGGACTCCAAGAGACCCAGTACTTC.

This clonotype was found many times. The chain uses TRBV6-5 and TRBJ2-1, with 9 bases that match TRBD1. The CDR3 has 12 residues. The J segment lost 15 bases and the V segment lost 4 bases, leaving 7 bases of the junction unmatched. The germline V gene has CDR1 MNHEY and CDR2 SVGAGI. In nucleotides, the CDR3 is TGTGCCAGCAGTTTCACCGGGACAGGGCTGTTCTTC. Amino acids: CASSFTGTGLFF.

This clonotype came up many times. V gene TRBV6-5 combines with J gene TRBJ1-4; D is perhaps TRBD1 (5 bases). V lost 2 bases, J lost 10 bases, and 17 bases lay in between. CDR1 is MNHEY, CDR2 SVGAGI, per germline. The CDR3 length is 15 residues. The CDR3 DNA reads TGTGCCAGCAGTTACGAACCCCCCCGGGGACGAAAACTGTTTTTT. Amino acid sequence: CASSYEPPRGRKLFF.

V gene TRBV4-1 combines with J gene TRBJ2-1; 10 bases map to TRBD2. There are 18 residues in the CDR3. Trimming cost V 1 base and J 5 bases; bases outside gene matches: 11. Germline lookup yields CDR1 MGHRA and CDR2 YSYEKL. CDR3 nucleotide sequence: TGCGCCAGCAGCCAAGTCCAGCGGGAGGGCCGGCTCCACAATGAGCAGTTCTTC. It translates to CASSQVQREGRLHNEQFF.

This clonotype was seen ten or more times. The chain combines TRBV5-5 with TRBJ2-1; D remains unclear. CDR3 length: 12 amino acids. Germline CDR1 SGHKS, CDR2 YYEKEE (reference sequence). V was trimmed by 2 bases and J by 8 bases, leaving 8 bases between them. CDR3 DNA: TGTGCCAGCAGCTTTGAAAGATATGAGCAGTTCTTC. Residues: CASSFERYEQFF.

V is TRBV12-3 or TRBV12-4 and J is TRBJ2-6, with D maybe TRBD1 (5 bases). V lost 8 bases, J lost 0 bases, and 5 bases lay in between. The CDR3 consists of 13 residues. The CDR3 region is CASGASGANVLTF. CDR3 in DNA: TGTGCCAGCGGGGCCTCTGGGGCCAACGTCCTGACTTTC.

J is TRBJ1-4 and V is TRBV12-3 or TRBV12-4, with 8 bases lining up with TRBD1. J lost 6 bases, V lost 4 bases, and 4 bases had no gene match. The CDR3 has 14 amino acids. The CDR3 loop is CASSWTGIHEKLFF. The CDR3 region has the DNA TGTGCCAGCAGTTGGACAGGGATACATGAAAAACTGTTTTTT.

V gene TRBV20-1 combines with J gene TRBJ1-4; D not certain. V was shortened by 3 bases and J by 7 bases, with 3 bases between the two germline ends. Germline V CDR1 and CDR2: DFQATT, SNEGSKA (reference sequence). The CDR3 length is 10 residues. CDR3 sequence (DNA): TGCAGTGCTAGCTCTGAAAAACTGTTTTTT. This sequence encodes CSASSEKLFF.

This clonotype was recorded a few times. The J gene is TRBJ1-6, the V gene TRBV9; D may be TRBD1 (6 bases). Looked up from germline, CDR1 is SGDLS and CDR2 is YYNGEE. Trimming cost V 4 bases and J 8 bases, with 13 bases left between them. This CDR3 spans 14 amino acids. CDR3 in amino acids: CASSPHTGYSPLHF. For the CDR3, the DNA is TGTGCCAGCAGCCCGCATACAGGGTATTCACCCCTCCACTTT.

The V call is TRBV14, the J call TRBJ2-3; D is unclear. V was pared by 0 bases and J by 4 bases, with 17 bases between. In germline, CDR1 is SGHDN, CDR2 FVKESK. The CDR3 is made up of 17 amino acids. CDR3 loop: CASSQELEPSMSDTQYF. DNA of the CDR3: TGTGCCAGCAGCCAAGAGTTAGAGCCTAGTATGTCAGATACGCAGTATTTT.

This clonotype was counted at least ten times. CDR3 residues: CASSLGDSGNTIYF. CDR3 bases: TGCGCCAGCAGCTTGGGAGACTCTGGAAACACCATATATTTT. The chain employs TRBV5-1 and TRBJ1-3; no definite D call. The ends were cut back, 0 bases at V and 0 bases at J, with 4 bases in the middle. This CDR3 is built from 14 residues. The germline CDR1 and CDR2 sequences are SGHRS and YFSETQ.

The chain combines TRBV12-3 or TRBV12-4 with TRBJ2-5; the D gene could be TRBD1 or TRBD2 (6 bases each). V dropped 10 bases and J dropped 5 bases, with 14 bases sitting between them. CDR3 size: 12 residues. The CDR3 reads CATTGGLETQYF. In DNA, the CDR3 is TGTGCCACCACCGGGGGCCTGGAGACCCAGTACTTC.

The CDR3 region is CASSLGASGPAYNEQFF. The CDR3 DNA reads TGTGCCAGCAGCTTAGGTGCTAGCGGGCCGGCCTACAATGAGCAGTTCTTC. The chain couples TRBV7-9 to TRBJ2-1; 8 bases map to TRBD2. The germline V gene has CDR1 SEHNR and CDR2 FQNEAQ (reference sequence). With V trimmed by 1 base and J by 2 bases, 7 bases remained unmatched. CDR3 length: 17 amino acids.

This clonotype came up many times. V and J are TRBV7-2 and TRBJ2-7; 7 bases line up with TRBD2. This CDR3 region has 15 residues. Germline V gives CDR1 SGHTA, CDR2 FQGNSA. The junction had 11 bases not matched to a gene; V was cut back by 7 bases and J by 2 bases. CDR3 bases: TGTGCCAGCACATCCGGCGGGAGAACCGCCTACGAGCAGTACTTC. It translates to CASTSGGRTAYEQYF. Together with reference TRBV7-2 and TRBJ2-7, the CDR3 gives the full variable domain: GAGVSQSPSNKVTEKGKDVELRCDPISGHTALYWYRQSLGQGLEFLIYFQGNSAPDKSGLPSDRFSAERTGGSVSTLTIQRTQQEDSAVYLCASTSGGRTAYEQYFGPGTRLTVT.

This clonotype was seen ten or more times. The chain is built from TRBV11-2 and TRBJ2-1; 7 bases are a match to TRBD1. The V and J ends lost 5 bases and 10 bases, in that order; junction bases with no gene match: 8. From germline, CDR1 is SGHAT and CDR2 FQNNGV. The CDR3 consists of 13 residues. As DNA, the CDR3 is TGTGCCAGCAGCCCCTTCAACAGGGGCGAGCAGTTCTTC. Amino acid sequence: CASSPFNRGEQFF.

Only a few counts were recorded for this clonotype. The V call is TRBV15, the J call TRBJ2-1; perhaps TRBD2 as D (6 bases). The CDR3 consists of 16 residues. Between the trimmed V and J ends, which lost 0 bases and 8 bases, there was a span of 17 bases. In germline, CDR1 is LNHNV, CDR2 YYDKDF (reference sequence). The CDR3 sequence: CATSRDGTGVRYEQFF. The CDR3 nucleotides are TGTGCCACCAGCAGAGATGGGACGGGAGTGAGGTATGAGCAGTTCTTC.

This clonotype was counted ten times or more. Here the CDR3 DNA reads TGTGCCAGCAGCTTAGAAGACAGGGGTTCGTACGAGCAGTACTTC. Translating gives CASSLEDRGSYEQYF. The V call is TRBV7-6, the J call TRBJ2-7; 8 bases are shared with TRBD1. The V and J ends lost 1 base and 4 bases, in that order; junction bases with no gene match: 6. Germline V lookup: CDR1 SGHVS, CDR2 FNYEAQ. This CDR3 is 15 amino acids long.

CDR3 sequence: CAISEPGRRGAYNEQFF. CDR3 coding DNA: TGTGCCATCAGTGAGCCGGGAAGGCGGGGCGCCTACAATGAGCAGTTCTTC. The rearrangement links TRBV10-3 to TRBJ2-1, with TRBD2 as a possible D gene (6 bases). V gave up 2 bases and J gave up 2 bases, with 16 bases separating them. There are 17 residues in the CDR3. The germline CDR1 and CDR2 sequences are ENHRY and SYGVKD.

This clonotype showed up just a few times. This chain connects TRBV19 to TRBJ2-1, with D possibly matching TRBD2 (7 bases). Germline lookup yields CDR1 LNHDA and CDR2 SQIVND (reference sequence). V gave up 3 bases and J gave up 9 bases, with 15 bases separating them. This CDR3 contains 14 residues. CDR3 nucleotide sequence: TGTGCCAGTAGTATTGACAGAGGGGGGGGTGAGCAGTTCTTC. Translating gives CASSIDRGGGEQFF.

This clonotype occurred a few times. The chain is built from TRBV7-2 and TRBJ2-1; D is unresolved. Germline lookup yields CDR1 SGHTA and CDR2 FQGNSA. V lost 5 bases to trimming and J lost 9 bases, with 14 bases between them. The CDR3 consists of 13 residues. CDR3 nucleotides: TGTGCCAGCAGCCCATCTCCTGGCAGTGAGCAGTTCTTC. Its translation: CASSPSPGSEQFF.

In its sample, this clonotype was seen a few times. One junction end disagrees with the germline gene, perhaps due to a read error. The rearrangement uses TRBV7-2 and TRBJ2-5; a possible D gene is TRBD2 (5 bases). The CDR3 consists of 14 residues. Germline V gene lookup returns CDR1 SGHTA and CDR2 FQGNSA. This chain's CDR3 is CASSLAGDQVTQYF. CDR3 DNA: TGTGCCAGCAGCTTAGCGGGAGACCAAGTGACCCAGTACTTC.

The table lists this clonotype with many counts. V usage is TRBV13 and J usage is TRBJ1-1, with 9 bases that match TRBD1. CDR1 is PRHDT, CDR2 FYEKMQ, per germline (reference sequence). This CDR3 contains 14 residues. V was pared by 5 bases and J by 7 bases, with 8 bases of the junction left unmatched. CDR3 DNA: TGTGCCAGCAGCCCGGACAGGGGTTTTGATGAAGCTTTCTTT. This translates into CASSPDRGFDEAFF. The entire variable domain, with the rest obtained from reference TRBV13 and TRBJ1-1, is as follows: AAGVIQSPRHLIKEKRETATLKCYPIPRHDTVYWYQQGPGQDPQFLISFYEKMQSDKGSIPDRFSAQQFSDYHSELNMSSLELGDSALYFCASSPDRGFDEAFFGQGTRLTVV.

A few counts support this clonotype. V gene TRBV20-1 combines with J gene TRBJ2-5, with D possibly being TRBD2 (6 bases). Germline CDR1 is DFQATT and CDR2 is SNEGSKA (reference sequence). This CDR3 comprises 14 residues. V dropped 3 bases and J dropped 5 bases, with 16 bases sitting between them. The CDR3 loop reads CSASLDGGGETQYF. For the CDR3, the DNA is TGCAGTGCTAGTTTGGATGGGGGAGGCGAGACCCAGTACTTC.

A few counts support this clonotype. The V and J genes are TRBV28 and TRBJ2-3; D perhaps matches TRBD2 (6 bases). V was cut by 7 bases and J by 6 bases, with 17 bases left in between. The CDR3 length is 14 residues. In germline, CDR1 is MDHEN, CDR2 SYDVKM. As DNA, the CDR3 is TGTGCCAGCAAAAGGCGGGACTCTAGGGATACGCAGTATTTT. This encodes CASKRRDSRDTQYF.

This clonotype was seen ten or more times. This chain joins TRBV20-1 and TRBJ2-7; no clear D gene. Trimming cost V 2 bases and J 3 bases, with 8 bases left between them. The CDR3 covers 12 residues. Germline CDR1 is DFQATT and CDR2 is SNEGSKA (reference sequence). The CDR3 DNA reads as TGCAGTGCTAGACCCTTGGGCTACGAGCAGTACTTC. This sequence encodes CSARPLGYEQYF.

At least ten counts were recorded for this clonotype. The chain is built from TRBV14 and TRBJ2-3; D call uncertain. V dropped 0 bases and J dropped 0 bases, with 10 bases sitting between them. In germline, CDR1 is SGHDN, CDR2 FVKESK. The CDR3 is 16 amino acids. The CDR3 region is CASSQEAEISTDTQYF. In nucleotides, the CDR3 is TGTGCCAGCAGCCAAGAAGCAGAAATTAGCACAGATACGCAGTATTTT.

This chain links TRBV29-1 with TRBJ2-1; weak D call: TRBD2 (5 bases). CDR1 is SQVTM and CDR2 is ANQGSEA in the germline V gene. CDR3 length equals 10 residues. Trimming took off 7 bases at V and 7 bases at J, with 8 bases between the two ends. For the CDR3, the DNA is TGCAGCGCCGGGGAAAATGAGCAGTTCTTC. This sequence encodes CSAGENEQFF.

The chain links TRBV20-1 to TRBJ2-5, with D uncertain. The germline V and J ends were trimmed by 3 bases and 5 bases, with 4 bases remaining between them. This CDR3 has 10 amino acids. Germline CDR1 and CDR2: DFQATT and SNEGSKA (reference sequence). The CDR3 protein is CSASFETQYF. For the CDR3, the DNA is TGCAGTGCTAGTTTCGAGACCCAGTACTTC.

This clonotype was seen a few times. The rearrangement links TRBV11-2 to TRBJ2-5; D may be TRBD1 or TRBD2 (5 bases each). The CDR3 consists of 12 residues. CDR1 is SGHAT, CDR2 FQNNGV, per germline. V was cut by 5 bases and J by 5 bases, with 9 bases left in between. DNA of the CDR3: TGTGCCAGCAGCAGCAGGGAGGAGACCCAGTACTTC. Translation gives CASSSREETQYF.